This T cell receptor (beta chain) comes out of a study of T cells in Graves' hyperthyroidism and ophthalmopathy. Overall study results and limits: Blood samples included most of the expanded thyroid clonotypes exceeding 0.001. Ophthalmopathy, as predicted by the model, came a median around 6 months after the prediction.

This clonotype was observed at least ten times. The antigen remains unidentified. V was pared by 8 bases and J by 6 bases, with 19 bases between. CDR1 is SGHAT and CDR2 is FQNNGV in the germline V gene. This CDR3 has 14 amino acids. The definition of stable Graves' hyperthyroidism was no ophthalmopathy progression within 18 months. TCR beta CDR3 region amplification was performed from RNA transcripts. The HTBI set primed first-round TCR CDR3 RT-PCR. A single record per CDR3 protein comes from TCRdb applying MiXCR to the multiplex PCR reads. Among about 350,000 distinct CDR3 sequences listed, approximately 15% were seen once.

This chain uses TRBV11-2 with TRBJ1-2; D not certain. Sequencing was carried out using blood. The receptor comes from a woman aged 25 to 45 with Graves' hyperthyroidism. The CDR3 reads CASDSTTSRHGYTF. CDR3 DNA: TGTGCCAGCGACTCGACGACCTCGCGTCATGGCTACACCTTC.